These 14 T cell receptor beta chains were sequenced from one sample in a study of T cell changes during pregnancy in multiple sclerosis. The method was immunoSEQ multiplex PCR; TCRdb's version includes in-frame clones alone and lacks a portion of them. This sample has tens of thousands of clones, with about 90% found just once. The material sequenced was peripheral blood, taken in the first trimester of pregnancy. The receptor source for this set is a female donor in good health, enrolled as a control in a pregnancy study.

This clone has just one count. This chain uses TRBV11-2 with TRBJ1-1; D possibly corresponds to TRBD1 (6 bases). CDR3 size: 14 residues. Deletions cut 0 bases from V and 10 bases from J, with 15 bases between. Looked up from germline, CDR1 is SGHAT and CDR2 is FQNNGV. The CDR3 DNA follows: TGTGCCAGCAGCTTAGAGCCAGGGGTCGTTGCAGCTTTCTTT. Translated, it gives CASSLEPGVVAAFF.

The chain has TRBV2 and TRBJ2-1, with TRBD2 matching over 8 bases. After removal of 6 bases from V and 10 bases from J, the junction contained 11 bases not matched to a gene. Germline lookup yields CDR1 SNHLY and CDR2 FYNNEI. The CDR3 extends over 14 amino acids. CDR3 amino acids: CASSAGGGGGEQFF. The CDR3, as DNA: TGTGCCAGCAGCGCCGGGGGGGGCGGGGGAGAGCAGTTCTTC.

This chain connects TRBV27 to TRBJ2-1, with 7 bases aligning to TRBD2. CDR1 and CDR2 (germline): MNHEY, SMNVEV (reference sequence). This CDR3 is 15 amino acids long. With V trimmed by 2 bases and J by 2 bases, 3 bases remained unmatched. CDR3 region: CASSLRLATYNEQFF. As DNA, the CDR3 is TGTGCCAGCAGTTTAAGACTAGCTACCTACAATGAGCAGTTCTTC.

This chain uses TRBV9 with TRBJ1-1, with 9 bases lining up with TRBD1. This CDR3 is built from 15 residues. J was trimmed by 1 base and V by 4 bases; bases with no gene match: 5. Germline assignment: CDR1 SGDLS and CDR2 YYNGEE. The CDR3 region has the DNA TGTGCCAGCAGCACTCCGGGACAGGGGAACACTGAAGCTTTCTTT. Its translation is CASSTPGQGNTEAFF. The whole variable domain, remainder taken from reference TRBV9 and TRBJ1-1, is DSGVTQTPKHLITATGQRVTLRCSPRSGDLSVYWYQQSLDQGLQFLIQYYNGEERAKGNILERFSAQQFPDLHSELNLSSLELGDSALYFCASSTPGQGNTEAFFGQGTRLTVV.

The sample holds one count of this clone. The chain carries TRBV6-5 and TRBJ1-1; 7 bases map to TRBD1. After removal of 2 bases from V and 0 bases from J, the junction contained 0 bases not matched to a gene. CDR1 and CDR2 from the germline V gene are MNHEY and SVGAGI. The CDR3 has 14 residues. The CDR3 bases are TGTGCCAGCAGTTACGGGACAGTGAACACTGAAGCTTTCTTT. It is translated as CASSYGTVNTEAFF.

The rearrangement links TRBV28 to TRBJ1-2; D is ambiguous. Trimming shortened V by 7 bases and J by 4 bases, and 16 bases separated the two germline ends. Germline values: CDR1 MDHEN, CDR2 SYDVKM. The CDR3 loop spans 14 amino acids. The CDR3 sequence is CASKISNLPYGYTF. DNA of the CDR3: TGTGCCAGCAAAATTAGTAATCTCCCCTATGGCTACACCTTC.

The gene calls are TRBV19 and TRBJ2-7; the D gene is possibly TRBD1 (5 bases). The CDR3 sequence is 15 residues long. V shed 7 bases and J shed 0 bases, with 16 bases lying between them. Germline CDR1 and CDR2: LNHDA and SQIVND (reference sequence). Written as DNA, the CDR3 is TGTGCCAGTACCCCAGGGTATCAGAGCTCCTACGAGCAGTACTTC. Translated: CASTPGYQSSYEQYF.

The chain links TRBV5-4 to TRBJ2-3; 10 nucleotides line up with TRBD2. From germline, CDR1 is SGHNT and CDR2 YYREEE (reference sequence). V trimming: 4 bases; J trimming: 1 base; junction bases outside the gene matches: 9. The CDR3 contains 17 residues. This CDR3 reads CASSPTGTSDRTDTQYF. The CDR3 DNA reads as TGTGCCAGCAGCCCAACCGGGACTAGCGATCGCACAGATACGCAGTATTTT.

This chain uses TRBV30 with TRBJ2-3; 9 bases agree with TRBD2. Germline-derived CDR1 and CDR2 are GTSNPN and SVGIG (reference sequence). The CDR3 loop spans 16 amino acids. Losses at the gene ends were 0 bases for V and 1 base for J; bases not matched to a gene: 5. CDR3 in amino acids: CAWSVRREGGTDTQYF. CDR3 coding DNA: TGTGCCTGGAGTGTGCGGCGGGAGGGGGGCACAGATACGCAGTATTTT.

The genes are TRBV9 and TRBJ1-5; D gene unclear. CDR1 and CDR2 from the germline V gene are SGDLS and YYNGEE. V dropped 0 bases and J dropped 6 bases, with 7 bases sitting between them. The CDR3 totals 13 residues. The CDR3 nucleotides are TGTGCCAGCAGCGTAGACTCTTTTCAGCCCCAGCATTTT. This codes for CASSVDSFQPQHF.

The chain carries TRBV6-6 and TRBJ2-5; D is possibly TRBD1 (6 bases). Germline V gene sequence: CDR1 MNHNY, CDR2 SVGAGI (reference sequence). Trimming took off 0 bases at V and 4 bases at J, with 12 bases between the two ends. This CDR3 spans 15 amino acids. The CDR3 nucleotides read TGTGCCAGCAGTTACTCTGAAAGAGGGGGAGAGACCCAGTACTTC. It codes for CASSYSERGGETQYF.

The CDR3 DNA reads TGCGCCAGCAGCCAACCTAGCGAAGGCTACGAGCAGTACTTC. Residues: CASSQPSEGYEQYF. This chain links TRBV4-1 with TRBJ2-7, with D possibly TRBD2 on 6 matching bases. This CDR3 spans 14 amino acids. Germline V gene lookup returns CDR1 MGHRA and CDR2 YSYEKL. Trimming took 2 bases from V and 3 from J, leaving 11 bases between them.

The chain recombines TRBV9 with TRBJ2-6; 9 bases fit TRBD2. Per the germline V gene, CDR1 is SGDLS and CDR2 is YYNGEE. This CDR3 has 19 amino acids. The J segment lost 1 base and the V segment lost 4 bases, leaving 12 bases of the junction unmatched. The CDR3 loop reads CASSPGGGGAFSGANVLTF. As DNA, the CDR3 is TGTGCCAGCAGCCCCGGCGGGGGGGGCGCATTTTCTGGGGCCAACGTCCTGACTTTC.

The chain has TRBV21-1 and TRBJ2-1; the table's D gene call, TRBD2, was not cross checked with the DNA. TRBV21-1 is listed as a pseudogene. The length of the CDR3 is 18 residues. CDR3 amino acids: CASSMGLAGEGGYNEQFF. In nucleotides, the CDR3 is TGTGCCAGCAGCATGGGGCTAGCGGGAGAAGGAGGCTACAATGAGCAGTTCTTC.